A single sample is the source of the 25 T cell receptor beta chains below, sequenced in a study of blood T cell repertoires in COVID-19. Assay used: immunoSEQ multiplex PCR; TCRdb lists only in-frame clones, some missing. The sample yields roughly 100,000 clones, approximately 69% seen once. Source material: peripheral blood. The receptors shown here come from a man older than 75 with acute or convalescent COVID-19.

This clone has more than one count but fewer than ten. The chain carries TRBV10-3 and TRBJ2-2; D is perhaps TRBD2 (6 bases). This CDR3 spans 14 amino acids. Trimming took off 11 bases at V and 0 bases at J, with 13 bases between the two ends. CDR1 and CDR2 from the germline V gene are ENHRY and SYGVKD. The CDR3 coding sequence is TGTGCCTCCGGGGGAGAATCGAACACCGGGGAGCTGTTTTTT. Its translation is CASGGESNTGELFF.

The CDR3: CASSPSGGYEQYF. The CDR3 DNA sequence: TGTGCCAGCAGCCCTTCAGGGGGCTACGAGCAGTACTTC. The chain is built from TRBV28 and TRBJ2-7; TRBD1 aligns across 7 bases. Trimming took 6 bases from V and 3 from J; bases not matched to a gene: 5. The CDR3 loop spans 13 amino acids. Germline V gives CDR1 MDHEN, CDR2 SYDVKM.

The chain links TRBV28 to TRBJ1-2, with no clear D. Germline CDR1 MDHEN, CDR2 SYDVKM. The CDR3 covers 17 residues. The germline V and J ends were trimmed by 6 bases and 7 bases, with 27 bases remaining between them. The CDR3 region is CASSLNVRGRAYGGYTF. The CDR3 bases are TGTGCCAGCAGCTTGAACGTTCGGGGTAGGGCTTATGGTGGCTACACCTTC.

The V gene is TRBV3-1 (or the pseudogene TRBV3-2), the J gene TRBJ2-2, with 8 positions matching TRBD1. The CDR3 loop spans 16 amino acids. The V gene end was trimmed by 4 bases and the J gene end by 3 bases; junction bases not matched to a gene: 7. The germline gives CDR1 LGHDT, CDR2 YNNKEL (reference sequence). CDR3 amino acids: CASSPRTGMDTGELFF. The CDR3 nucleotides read TGTGCCAGCAGCCCGAGGACAGGGATGGACACCGGGGAGCTGTTTTTT.

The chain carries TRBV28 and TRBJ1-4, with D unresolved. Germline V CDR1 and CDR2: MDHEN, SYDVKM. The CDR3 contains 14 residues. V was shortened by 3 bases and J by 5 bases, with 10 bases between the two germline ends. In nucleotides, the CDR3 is TGTGCCAGCAGTTTTGTACAGAGAAATGAAAAACTGTTTTTT. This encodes CASSFVQRNEKLFF.

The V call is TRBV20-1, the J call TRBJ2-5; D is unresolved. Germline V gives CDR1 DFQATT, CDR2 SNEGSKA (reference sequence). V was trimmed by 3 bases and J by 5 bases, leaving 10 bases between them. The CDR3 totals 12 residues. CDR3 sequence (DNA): TGCAGTGCTAGTGTTAGCCGGGAGACCCAGTACTTC. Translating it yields CSASVSRETQYF.

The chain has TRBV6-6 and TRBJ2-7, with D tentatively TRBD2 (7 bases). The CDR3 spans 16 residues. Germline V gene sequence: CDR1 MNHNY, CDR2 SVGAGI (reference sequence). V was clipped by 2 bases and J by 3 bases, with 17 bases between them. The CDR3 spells CASSYPSGGLGYEQYF. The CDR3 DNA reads TGTGCCAGCAGTTACCCCTCCGGGGGGCTTGGCTACGAGCAGTACTTC.

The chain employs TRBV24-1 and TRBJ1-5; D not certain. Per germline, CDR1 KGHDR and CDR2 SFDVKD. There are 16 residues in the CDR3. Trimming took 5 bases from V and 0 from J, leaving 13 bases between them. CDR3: CATSAEATNSNQPQHF. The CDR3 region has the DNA TGTGCCACCAGTGCTGAGGCCACGAATAGCAATCAGCCCCAGCATTTT.

CDR3 DNA: TGTGCCAGCAGCGTAGAAGGTAGCGGGAGGGTCAAGGAGACCCAGTACTTC. Its protein product is CASSVEGSGRVKETQYF. The rearrangement joins TRBV9 to TRBJ2-5; 11 bases are a match to TRBD2. V shed 0 bases and J 5 bases; nucleotides not matched to a gene: 9. The CDR3 is 17 residues long. Germline lookup yields CDR1 SGDLS and CDR2 YYNGEE.

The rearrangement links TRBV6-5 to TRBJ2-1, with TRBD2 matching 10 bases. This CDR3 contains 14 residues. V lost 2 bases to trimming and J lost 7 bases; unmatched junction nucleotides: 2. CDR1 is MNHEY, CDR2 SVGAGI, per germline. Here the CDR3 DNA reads TGTGCCAGCAGTTACAGCGGGGGGGAGAATGAGCAGTTCTTC. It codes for CASSYSGGENEQFF.

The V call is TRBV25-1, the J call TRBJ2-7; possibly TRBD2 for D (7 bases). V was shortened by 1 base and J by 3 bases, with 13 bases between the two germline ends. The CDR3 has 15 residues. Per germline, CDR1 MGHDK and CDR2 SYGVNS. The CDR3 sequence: CASSEWGGPLYEQYF. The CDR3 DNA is TGTGCCAGCAGTGAATGGGGGGGGCCTCTCTACGAGCAGTACTTC.

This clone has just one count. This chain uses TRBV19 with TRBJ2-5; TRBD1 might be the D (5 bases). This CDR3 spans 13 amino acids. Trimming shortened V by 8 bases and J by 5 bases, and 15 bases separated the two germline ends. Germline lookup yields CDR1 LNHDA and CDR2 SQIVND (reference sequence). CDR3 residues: CASSQGPLETQYF. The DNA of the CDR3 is TGTGCCAGTTCGCAGGGTCCTCTGGAGACCCAGTACTTC. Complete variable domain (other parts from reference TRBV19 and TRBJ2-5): DGGITQSPKYLFRKEGQNVTLSCEQNLNHDAMYWYRQDPGQGLRLIYYSQIVNDFQKGDIAEGYSVSREKKESFPLTVTSAQKNPTAFYLCASSQGPLETQYFGPGTRLLVL.

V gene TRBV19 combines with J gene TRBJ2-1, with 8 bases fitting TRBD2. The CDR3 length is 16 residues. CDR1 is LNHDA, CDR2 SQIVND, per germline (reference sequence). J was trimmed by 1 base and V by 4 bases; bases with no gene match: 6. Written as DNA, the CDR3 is TGTGCCAGTAGTAAAGAGGCGGGAGGTTCCTACAATGAGCAGTTCTTC. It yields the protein CASSKEAGGSYNEQFF. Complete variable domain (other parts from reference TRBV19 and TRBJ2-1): DGGITQSPKYLFRKEGQNVTLSCEQNLNHDAMYWYRQDPGQGLRLIYYSQIVNDFQKGDIAEGYSVSREKKESFPLTVTSAQKNPTAFYLCASSKEAGGSYNEQFFGPGTRLTVL.

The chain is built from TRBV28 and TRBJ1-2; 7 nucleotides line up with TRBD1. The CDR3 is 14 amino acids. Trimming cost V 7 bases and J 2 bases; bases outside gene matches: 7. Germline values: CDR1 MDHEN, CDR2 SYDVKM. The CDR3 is CASIGTALNYGYTF. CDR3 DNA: TGTGCCAGCATTGGGACAGCTCTAAACTATGGCTACACCTTC.

In DNA, the CDR3 is TGTGCCAGCAGTGCTAGCGGATACGAGCAGTACTTC. This translates into CASSASGYEQYF. This chain links TRBV28 with TRBJ2-7; 7 bases align to TRBD2. The germline gives CDR1 MDHEN, CDR2 SYDVKM. The CDR3 extends over 12 amino acids. Trimming took 5 bases from V and 4 from J; bases not matched to a gene: 2.

CDR3 residues: CASSGQGIGNEKLFF. In nucleotides, the CDR3 is TGCGCCAGCAGCGGACAGGGAATCGGTAATGAAAAACTGTTTTTT. This rearrangement joins TRBV5-1 to TRBJ1-4; 8 bases are a match to TRBD1. CDR1 is SGHRS and CDR2 is YFSETQ in the germline V gene. The CDR3 is made up of 15 amino acids. V dropped 4 bases and J dropped 4; count of bases not matched to a gene: 6.

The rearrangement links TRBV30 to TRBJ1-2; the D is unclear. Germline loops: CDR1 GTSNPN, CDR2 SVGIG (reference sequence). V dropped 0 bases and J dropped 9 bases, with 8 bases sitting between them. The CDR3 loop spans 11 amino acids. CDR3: CAWSVPGSYTF. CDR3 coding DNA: TGTGCCTGGAGTGTACCGGGGAGCTACACCTTC.

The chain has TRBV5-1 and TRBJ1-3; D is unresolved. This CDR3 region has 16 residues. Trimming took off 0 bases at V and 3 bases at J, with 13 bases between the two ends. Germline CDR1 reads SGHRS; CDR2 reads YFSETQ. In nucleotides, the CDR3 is TGCGCCAGCAGCTTGGTCGGAGGGCCAGGTGGAAACACCATATATTTT. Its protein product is CASSLVGGPGGNTIYF.

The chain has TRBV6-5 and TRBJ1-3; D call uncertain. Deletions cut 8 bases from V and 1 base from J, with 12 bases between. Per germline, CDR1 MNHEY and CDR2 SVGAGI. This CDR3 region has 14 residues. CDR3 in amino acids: CASSTSGSGNTIYF. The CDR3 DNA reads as TGTGCCAGCTCTACCTCCGGGTCTGGAAACACCATATATTTT.

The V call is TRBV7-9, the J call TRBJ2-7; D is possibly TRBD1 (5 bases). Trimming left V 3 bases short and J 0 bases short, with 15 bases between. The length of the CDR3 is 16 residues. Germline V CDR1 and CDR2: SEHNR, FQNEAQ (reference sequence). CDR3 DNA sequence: TGTGCCAGCAGCTTCGTTCGTGGCAGGGCCTCCTACGAGCAGTACTTC. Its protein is CASSFVRGRASYEQYF. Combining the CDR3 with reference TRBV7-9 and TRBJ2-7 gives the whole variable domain DTGVSQNPRHKITKRGQNVTFRCDPISEHNRLYWYRQTLGQGPEFLTYFQNEAQLEKSRLLSDRFSAERPKGSFSTLEIQRTEQGDSAMYLCASSFVRGRASYEQYFGPGTRLTVT.

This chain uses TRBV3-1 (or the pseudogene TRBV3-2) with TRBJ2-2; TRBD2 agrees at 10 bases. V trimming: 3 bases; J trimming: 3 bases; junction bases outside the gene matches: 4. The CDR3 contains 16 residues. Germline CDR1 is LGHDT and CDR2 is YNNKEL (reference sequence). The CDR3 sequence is CASSQQLAGHTGELFF. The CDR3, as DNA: TGTGCCAGCAGCCAGCAACTAGCGGGGCACACCGGGGAGCTGTTTTTT.

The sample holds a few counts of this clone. CDR3 region: CASRVDRAGYEQYF. DNA for the CDR3: TGTGCCAGCAGGGTCGACAGGGCTGGCTACGAGCAGTACTTC. This chain links TRBV2 with TRBJ2-7; 7 nucleotides line up with TRBD1. Germline CDR1 and CDR2: SNHLY and FYNNEI. V gave up 6 bases and J gave up 3 bases; unmatched junction bases: 8. This CDR3 comprises 14 residues.

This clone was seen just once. DNA for the CDR3: TGTGCCAGCAGTTACCGAGGGAACTACGAGCAGTACTTC. Translation gives CASSYRGNYEQYF. V usage is TRBV6-2 or TRBV6-3 and J usage is TRBJ2-7, with D possibly being TRBD2 (5 bases). This CDR3 is built from 13 residues. Trimming stripped 2 bases from V and 3 bases from J, with 8 bases between. CDR1 and CDR2 (germline): MNHEY, SVGEGT.

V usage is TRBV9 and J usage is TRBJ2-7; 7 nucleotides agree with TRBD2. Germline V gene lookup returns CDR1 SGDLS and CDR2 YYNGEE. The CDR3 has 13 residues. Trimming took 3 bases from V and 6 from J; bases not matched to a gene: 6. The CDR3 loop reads CASSAGTIGEQYF. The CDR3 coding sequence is TGTGCCAGCAGCGCGGGGACTATCGGCGAGCAGTACTTC.

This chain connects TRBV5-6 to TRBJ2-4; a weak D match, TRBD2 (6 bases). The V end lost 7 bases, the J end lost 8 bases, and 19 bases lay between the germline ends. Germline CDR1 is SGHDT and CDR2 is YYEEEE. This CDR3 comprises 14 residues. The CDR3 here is CASWNLRGSDIQYF. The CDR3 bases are TGTGCCAGCTGGAACCTCCGGGGGAGCGACATTCAGTACTTC.